This TCR beta chain was retrieved from a study of neurological immune-mediated disorders. Findings and limits, study-wide: The absence of any CDR3 amino acid sequence shared by expanded clones across subjects suggests that repertoires were private in all groups.

Looked up from germline, CDR1 is SGHRS and CDR2 is YFSETQ. V was cut by 4 bases and J by 4 bases, with 14 bases left in between. This CDR3 is built from 14 residues. Ten or more counts support this clonotype. Its antigen remains unknown. Time point: longitudinal time-point 1 (baseline). TCRdb re-analysed the 5' RACE reads in MiXCR, keeping a single row per CDR3 protein. The sample carries about 49,000 distinct CDR3 sequences, approximately 9.1% recorded once. The chain carries TRBV5-1 and TRBJ1-1; a possible D gene is TRBD1 (6 bases). Sequenced: PBMCs. The clonotype originates from a woman in her forties in good health. CDR3 sequence: CASSRDGGRTEAFF. The CDR3 DNA sequence: TGCGCCAGCAGCCGAGACGGGGGGCGCACTGAAGCTTTCTTT.